The sequence of this T cell receptor (beta chain) was determined in a study of metastatic and nonmetastatic thyroid tumors. MiXCR reprocessed the PCR reads for TCRdb. The sample records approximately 34,000 clones, 18% being singletons. In this sample, this clone turned up many times. This CDR3 is built from 14 residues. Per the germline V gene, CDR1 is MDHEN and CDR2 is SYDVKM. With V trimmed by 4 bases and J by 7 bases, 2 bases remained unmatched. No patient had received any treatment before thyroid surgery. This TCR was recovered from a female donor with papillary thyroid cancer or a benign thyroid nodule (not recorded which). Some clones in this sample may be carry-over from other donors' samples. This chain uses TRBV28 with TRBJ1-6; 9 nucleotides match TRBD1. The sequenced sample consisted of blood. The CDR3 DNA is TGTGCCAGCAGTTCCGGACAGGGGAATTCACCCCTCCACTTT. Translation: CASSSGQGNSPLHF. The complete variable domain, with remaining parts taken from reference TRBV28 and TRBJ1-6, reads DVKVTQSSRYLVKRTGEKVFLECVQDMDHENMFWYRQDPGLGLRLIYFSYDVKMKEKGDIPEGYSVSREKKERFSLILESASTNQTSMYLCASSSGQGNSPLHFGNGTRLTVT.